This T cell receptor (beta chain) came from a study of OX40 agonist ivuxolimab in advanced cancers. As for the study in general: Patients received intravenous ivuxolimab every 2 weeks at 0.01 to 10 mg/kg. Study-wide findings and caveats: Relative to CD4+ cells, CD8+ T cells on average had more expanded clones. It was not determined which antigens were specifically recognized by the peripheral T cells that had undergone clonal expansion.

Libraries were prepared by immunoSEQ multiplex PCR; TCRdb keeps only in-frame clonotypes and omits some of them. Here the sample spans about 68,000 clones, about 79% being singletons. V was clipped by 3 bases and J by 5 bases, with 14 bases between them. Germline V gene lookup returns CDR1 LNHDA and CDR2 SQIVND (reference sequence). The CDR3 runs to 14 residues. Comment on this clone: What it binds is not known.

The J gene is TRBJ2-7, the V gene TRBV19, with D tentatively TRBD2 (5 bases). Sequenced here: CD4+ or CD8+ T cells sorted from blood, sampled in a trial of the OX40 agonist ivuxolimab. This sequence originates from an adult with an advanced solid tumor such as melanoma, head and neck, liver or kidney cancer. The CDR3 sequence is CASSMSRDNDEQYF. In DNA, the CDR3 is TGTGCCAGTAGTATGAGTCGGGATAATGACGAGCAGTACTTC.